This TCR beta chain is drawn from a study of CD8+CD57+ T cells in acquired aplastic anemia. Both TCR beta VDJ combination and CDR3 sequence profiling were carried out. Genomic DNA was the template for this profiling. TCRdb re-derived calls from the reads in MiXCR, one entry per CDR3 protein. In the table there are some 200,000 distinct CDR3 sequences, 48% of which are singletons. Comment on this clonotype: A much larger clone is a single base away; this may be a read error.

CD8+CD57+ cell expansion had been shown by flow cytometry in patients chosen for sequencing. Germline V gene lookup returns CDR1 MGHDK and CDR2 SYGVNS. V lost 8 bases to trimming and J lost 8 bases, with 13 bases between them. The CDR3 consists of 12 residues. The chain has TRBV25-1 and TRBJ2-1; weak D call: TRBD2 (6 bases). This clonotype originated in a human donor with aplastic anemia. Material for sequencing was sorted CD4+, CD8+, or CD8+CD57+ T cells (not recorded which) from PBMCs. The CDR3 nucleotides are TGTGCCAGCGGCCGGGGGATGGATGAGCAGTTCTTC. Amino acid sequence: CASGRGMDEQFF.